These T cell receptor beta chains were read from a single sample in a study of blood T cell repertoires in COVID-19. Repertoires were generated with immunoSEQ multiplex PCR, while TCRdb's copy carries only in-frame clones and drops some. The sample lists about 400,000 clones, around 87% occurring once. Specimen: peripheral blood. The receptors were gathered from a human donor in a cohort sampled during active COVID-19. The CDR3 runs from the conserved cysteine through the conserved F or W. Fields, in order: D gene, V gene, J gene, CDR3 length, clone size, CDR3 DNA, CDR3 protein. The D gene is left open where the match is weak. Only part of the rows carry a size: once, few, many, or a class if the clone is expanded.

NA	TRBV10-3	TRBJ1-2	13	NA	TGTGCCATCAGTGATGAACGGTTGTATGGCTACACCTTC	CAISDERLYGYTF
NA	TRBV19	TRBJ1-1	15	NA	TGTGCCAGTAGTACCATTGGGGGCCTGACCACTGAAGCTTTCTTT	CASSTIGGLTTEAFF
TRBD2	TRBV10-3	TRBJ2-7	16	NA	TGTGCCATCAGTGAGCCCTCAGCGGGGAGCTCCTACGAGCAGTACTTC	CAISEPSAGSSYEQYF
NA	TRBV29-1	TRBJ2-1	14	NA	TGCAGCGTTGAGGGCAGGGGCGACGGCAATGAGCAGTTCTTC	CSVEGRGDGNEQFF
NA	TRBV19	TRBJ1-5	15	NA	TGTGCCACGGGGCGGGGCAGGGAAATCAATCAGCCCCAGCATTTT	CATGRGREINQPQHF
TRBD1	TRBV7-2	TRBJ1-4	14	NA	TGTGCCAGCAGCCCACAGGGGTCTGATGAAAAACTGTTTTTT	CASSPQGSDEKLFF
TRBD1	TRBV18	TRBJ1-6	15	NA	TGTGCCAGCTCACCCCGGGACAGCGAGAGTTCACCCCTCCACTTT	CASSPRDSESSPLHF
NA	TRBV27	TRBJ1-1	13	NA	TGTGCCAGCAGTTTTGGACAGCACACTGAAGCTTTCTTT	CASSFGQHTEAFF
NA	TRBV3-1/TRBV3-2	TRBJ2-5	15	NA	TGTGCCAGCAGCCAAGATGCGGGCGGAGAAGAGACCCAGTACTTC	CASSQDAGGEETQYF
NA	TRBV6-1	TRBJ2-3	16	NA	TGTGCCAGCAGTGGGATAGGGGGAGTCGGGACAGATACGCAGTATTTT	CASSGIGGVGTDTQYF
TRBD1	TRBV5-6	TRBJ2-7	16	NA	TGTGCCAGCAGTTATGGGGACAGGGGGCTCTTCTACGAGCAGTACTTC	CASSYGDRGLFYEQYF
NA	TRBV6-5	TRBJ1-2	16	NA	TGTGCCAGCAGTTACTCAGGGGCGGGGTCTAACTATGGCTACACCTTC	CASSYSGAGSNYGYTF
TRBD2	TRBV11-2	TRBJ2-5	17	NA	TGTGCCAGCAGCTCCTCACTAGCGGGGGGGTACCAAGAGACCCAGTACTTC	CASSSSLAGGYQETQYF
TRBD1	TRBV5-6	TRBJ2-7	15	NA	TGTGCCAGCAGCTTGGTTCAGGGGGTCTCCTACGAGCAGTACTTC	CASSLVQGVSYEQYF
TRBD2	TRBV9	TRBJ2-3	20	NA	TGTGCCAGCAGCGTAGGTAGGTCTAGCGGGGGTGTCGGAGTCACAGATACGCAGTATTTT	CASSVGRSSGGVGVTDTQYF
NA	TRBV19	TRBJ1-5	14	NA	TGTGCCAGTAATATCAACCTTGGCGGACAGCCCCAGCATTTT	CASNINLGGQPQHF
NA	TRBV3-1/TRBV3-2	TRBJ2-5	14	once	TGTGCCAGCAGCCAAGATAGGGCAGGGTCGACCCAGTACTTC	CASSQDRAGSTQYF
TRBD1	TRBV30	TRBJ2-7	14	NA	TGTGCCTGGAGTGGGGGGACAGGGGGTCGCGAGCAGTACTTC	CAWSGGTGGREQYF
TRBD2	TRBV3-1/TRBV3-2	TRBJ2-1	15	NA	TGTGCCAGCAGCGTAGGGACTAGCGGGTACAATGAGCAGTTCTTC	CASSVGTSGYNEQFF
TRBD1	TRBV19	TRBJ2-7	13	once	TGTGCCAGTAGTATAACAGGGGGCTACGAGCAGTACTTC	CASSITGGYEQYF
TRBD1	TRBV5-6	TRBJ1-3	16	NA	TGTGCCAGCAGCTGGGGGACAGGGATCGGTGGAAACACCATATATTTT	CASSWGTGIGGNTIYF
TRBD1	TRBV7-3	TRBJ1-4	15	NA	TGTGCCAGCAGCCATGCCAGGGGGAGACGGGAAAAACTGTTTTTT	CASSHARGRREKLFF
NA	TRBV6-5	TRBJ1-6	14	NA	TGTGCCAGCCGAAGGGGTGCCTATAATTCACCCCTCCACTTT	CASRRGAYNSPLHF
NA	TRBV3-1/TRBV3-2	TRBJ2-7	16	NA	TGTGCCAGCAGCCAGTACACCGGGACACGCTCCTACGAGCAGTACTTC	CASSQYTGTRSYEQYF
NA	TRBV5-1	TRBJ2-7	14	NA	TGCGCCAGCAGCTTAACGGAGGACTCCTACGAGCAGTACTTC	CASSLTEDSYEQYF
TRBD2	TRBV2	TRBJ2-7	17	once	TGTGCCAGCACACTAACAGGGACTAGCGGGGACCGCTACGAGCAGTACTTC	CASTLTGTSGDRYEQYF
TRBD1	TRBV28	TRBJ1-1	13	NA	TGTGCCAGCGTGGACAGGGTCGGTCCTGAAGCTTTCTTT	CASVDRVGPEAFF
NA	TRBV14	TRBJ2-4	13	NA	TGTGCCAGCAGCCAAGAAGAGAGAAACATTCAGTACTTC	CASSQEERNIQYF
TRBD2	TRBV4-1	TRBJ2-4	16	NA	TGCGCCAGCAGCGGCGGGGAGGGAAGTGCCAAAAACATTCAGTACTTC	CASSGGEGSAKNIQYF
NA	TRBV12-3/TRBV12-4	TRBJ2-7	13	NA	TGTGCCAGCAGGCTAAGCCGGGCCTACGAGCAGTACTTC	CASRLSRAYEQYF
TRBD1	TRBV18	TRBJ1-2	16	NA	TGTGCCAGCTCACCTTTAGGGGGGGACAGGAGCTATGGCTACACCTTC	CASSPLGGDRSYGYTF
NA	TRBV2	TRBJ2-2	14	once	TGTGCCAGCACCTACTTAGAAGCCACCGGGGAGCTGTTTTTT	CASTYLEATGELFF
NA	TRBV5-1	TRBJ2-7	15	NA	TGCGCCAGCAGCTTGGGACCGGGGATTGGGGACGAGCAGTACTTC	CASSLGPGIGDEQYF
NA	TRBV7-2	TRBJ1-1	14	NA	TGTGCCAGCAGCTTAGTTGAGGGAAACACTGAAGCTTTCTTT	CASSLVEGNTEAFF
NA	TRBV5-1	TRBJ1-1	14	NA	TGCGCCAGCAGCTTATCAGGGGAAGGGACTGAAGCTTTCTTT	CASSLSGEGTEAFF
TRBD2	TRBV4-1	TRBJ2-4	13	NA	TGCGCCAAGACTAGCCTAGCCAAAAACATTCAGTACTTC	CAKTSLAKNIQYF
NA	TRBV9	TRBJ1-6	14	once	TGTGCCAGCAGCGTAGGAGGGTTTAATTCACCCCTCCACTTT	CASSVGGFNSPLHF
NA	TRBV30	TRBJ2-5	14	once	TGTGCCTGGAGTGTACGGGTAGGATTAGAGACCCAGTACTTC	CAWSVRVGLETQYF
TRBD1	TRBV7-9	TRBJ1-4	13	NA	TGTGCCAGCAGCTTAGCGTGGGACAGGGATCTGTTTTTT	CASSLAWDRDLFF
NA	TRBV4-1	TRBJ1-3	15	NA	TGCGCCAGCAGCCAAGGGTCGAGATCTGGAAACACCATATATTTT	CASSQGSRSGNTIYF
NA	TRBV5-3	TRBJ2-2	18	NA	TGTGCCAGAAGCTCCCGTGGTGTGGTGGCCCCGAACACCGGGGAGCTGTTTTTT	CARSSRGVVAPNTGELFF
TRBD2	TRBV29-1	TRBJ2-3	17	NA	TGCAGCGTTGTAGGGCTAGCGGGAATTGCTCTCACAGATACGCAGTATTTT	CSVVGLAGIALTDTQYF
NA	TRBV6-1	TRBJ2-2	14	NA	TGTGCCAGCAGTGAAATTTGGAGCACCGGGGAGCTGTTTTTT	CASSEIWSTGELFF
TRBD1	TRBV11-2	TRBJ1-6	16	NA	TGTGCCAGCAGCCTCGGACAGGGGGCAGAACATTCACCCCTCCACTTT	CASSLGQGAEHSPLHF
TRBD2	TRBV11-2	TRBJ2-3	18	NA	TGTGCCAGCAGCCCGTTCCCCAGCGGGGGGACGAAAACAGATACGCAGTATTTT	CASSPFPSGGTKTDTQYF
NA	TRBV7-2	TRBJ1-1	15	NA	TGTGCCAGCAGCAAACGACAGGAGGTAATCACTGAAGCTTTCTTT	CASSKRQEVITEAFF
NA	TRBV27	TRBJ1-2	15	NA	TGTGCCAGCAGCCTAGACAGCTTCGCTAACTATGGCTACACCTTC	CASSLDSFANYGYTF
NA	TRBV9	TRBJ2-3	14	NA	TGTGCCAGCAGCGTAGACGTCAGCGCGCATACGCAGTATTTT	CASSVDVSAHTQYF
TRBD1	TRBV9	TRBJ2-5	14	once	TGTGCCAGCAGCGCGACACAGGGGGGAGAGACCCAGTACTTC	CASSATQGGETQYF
TRBD1	TRBV9	TRBJ1-3	16	NA	TGTGCCAGCAGCGGAACAGGGGGCAGGTTTGGAAACACCATATATTTT	CASSGTGGRFGNTIYF
NA	TRBV5-5	TRBJ1-2	15	NA	TGTGCCAGCAGCGGACGACAGGCCTTCGATTCCGGCTACACCTTC	CASSGRQAFDSGYTF
NA	TRBV13	TRBJ1-4	15	once	TGTGCCAGCAGCATCCGGTCCCCAATCTCTGGAAAACTGTTTTTT	CASSIRSPISGKLFF
NA	TRBV15	TRBJ2-4	14	NA	TGTGCCACCAGCAGAGATCGACTGAAAAACATTCAGTACTTC	CATSRDRLKNIQYF